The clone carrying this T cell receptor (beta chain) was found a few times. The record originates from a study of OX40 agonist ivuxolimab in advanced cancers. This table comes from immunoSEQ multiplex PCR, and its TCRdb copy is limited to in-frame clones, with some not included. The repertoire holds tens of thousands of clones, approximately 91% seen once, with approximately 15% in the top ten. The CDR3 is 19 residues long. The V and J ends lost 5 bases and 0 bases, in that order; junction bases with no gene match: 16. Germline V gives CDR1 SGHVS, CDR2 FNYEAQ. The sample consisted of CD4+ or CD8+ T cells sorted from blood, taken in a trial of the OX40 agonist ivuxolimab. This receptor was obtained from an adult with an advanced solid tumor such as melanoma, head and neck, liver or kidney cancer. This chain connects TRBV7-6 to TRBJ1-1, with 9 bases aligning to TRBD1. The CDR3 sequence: CASSPPPTGQGFVNTEAFF. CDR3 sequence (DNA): TGTGCCAGCAGCCCCCCCCCGACGGGACAGGGTTTCGTGAACACTGAAGCTTTCTTT.